This T cell receptor (beta chain) was captured by sequencing in a study of tissue T cells after allogeneic stem cell transplantation. Germline assignment: CDR1 SGHRS and CDR2 YFSETQ. The ends lost 0 bases at V and 3 bases at J; junction bases unmatched: 7. The CDR3 loop spans 16 amino acids. This clone is medium-sized by share. Its antigen is as yet unknown. Sequencing of TCRbeta CDR3 at survey depth gave sequences and template counts. The data were produced by immunoSEQ multiplex PCR, yet TCRdb's version contains in-frame clones alone and is incomplete. The data contain some 4,000 clones, approximately 63% of them singletons. Study-level points and caveats: Anatomically similar tissues had similar TCR repertoires within each patient. Few T cell clones were shared across patients, but motif clusters showed tissue-specific shared signatures.

The chain combines TRBV5-1 with TRBJ2-7, with 9 bases aligning to TRBD1. This sequence was found in a male donor at least 60 years old with lung cancer. Sequences were derived from tissue from the ileum, sampled at autopsy. This chain's CDR3 is CASSLDPTGGFYEQYF. The CDR3 DNA follows: TGCGCCAGCAGCTTGGACCCGACAGGGGGGTTCTACGAGCAGTACTTC.